The TCR beta chain under discussion was sequenced for a study of T cells in Graves' hyperthyroidism and ophthalmopathy. Per germline, CDR1 WSHSY and CDR2 SAAADI. V was cut by 6 bases and J by 7 bases, with 16 bases left in between. The CDR3 has 14 amino acids. RNA transcripts yielded amplified TCR beta CDR3 regions. When the TCR CDR3 underwent first-round RT-PCR, the HTBI primer set was used. TCRdb called the multiplex PCR reads again in MiXCR, with one record for every CDR3 protein. The sample shows more than 350,000 distinct CDR3 sequences, roughly 15% of them seen only once. This clonotype was picked up many times.

Sequenced input: blood. The V and J genes are TRBV10-2 and TRBJ2-1; tentatively, D is TRBD1 or TRBD2 (5 bases each). The receptor was isolated from a woman aged 25 to 39 with Graves' hyperthyroidism that later progressed to Graves' ophthalmopathy. Written as DNA, the CDR3 is TGCGCCAGCAGCGGGGCCACTTCGTGGAATGAGCAGTTCTTC. It yields the protein CASSGATSWNEQFF.